The 21 T cell receptor beta chains presented below share a single source sample, sequenced in a study of blood T cells in healthy people across ages. The use of a sample-barcoded 5' primer and a J-beta primer mix characterized a second PCR of roughly 6 to 11 cycles. MiXCR was run by TCRdb on the 5' RACE reads, yielding one entry per CDR3 protein. Counted here are about 1.4 million distinct CDR3 sequences, approximately 59% occurring once; the ten biggest clones make up about 6.3%. The material sequenced was blood. The receptor source for this set is a man aged 18 to 29 in good health.

The chain combines TRBV5-1 with TRBJ1-6; the D is unclear. Trimming stripped 5 bases from V and 0 bases from J, with 12 bases between. CDR1 is SGHRS, CDR2 YFSETQ, per germline. The CDR3 has 16 residues. Written as DNA, the CDR3 is TGCGCCAGCAGTTCCTCAGTGACCTCCTATAATTCACCCCTCCACTTT. Translation gives CASSSSVTSYNSPLHF.

This clonotype was counted between two and nine times. The chain combines TRBV10-3 with TRBJ2-1, with 8 nucleotides matching TRBD2. Germline V gene lookup returns CDR1 ENHRY and CDR2 SYGVKD. The CDR3 is made up of 16 amino acids. V was clipped by 6 bases and J by 3 bases; unmatched bases: 10. This chain's CDR3 is CAISGAGATNYNEQFF. CDR3 DNA sequence: TGTGCCATCAGCGGAGCGGGGGCTACCAACTACAATGAGCAGTTCTTC.

This clonotype occurred a few times. The chain carries TRBV6-5 and TRBJ2-6; a possible D gene is TRBD2 (6 bases). The V gene's germline CDR1 is MNHEY and CDR2 SVGAGI. V lost 9 bases and J lost 0, with 9 bases in between. The CDR3 is made up of 14 amino acids. CDR3 DNA: TGTGCCAGTCGGGGGACCTCTGGGGCCAACGTCCTGACTTTC. Translating gives CASRGTSGANVLTF.

The chain joins TRBV29-1 to TRBJ1-1; no firm D call. The length of the CDR3 is 13 residues. From germline, CDR1 is SQVTM and CDR2 ANQGSEA. V was pared by 7 bases and J by 3 bases, with 15 bases between. In DNA form, the CDR3 reads TGCAGCGCTGGGGTCGGTGGGGACACTGAAGCTTTCTTT. As protein: CSAGVGGDTEAFF.

CDR3 in DNA: TGCAGTGCTAGAGTCCGAGAGATCTCCTCCCGCGAGCAGTACTTC. Encoded protein: CSARVREISSREQYF. The chain carries TRBV20-1 and TRBJ2-5; D is uncertain. The end of the DNA fits TRBJ2-7 better, so the J call may be wrong. The CDR3 contains 15 residues. Germline CDR1 reads DFQATT; CDR2 reads SNEGSKA (reference sequence).

This chain uses TRBV7-9 with TRBJ2-5; weak D call: TRBD2 (5 bases). Trimming took 5 bases from V and 4 from J, leaving 20 bases between them. Germline CDR1 reads SEHNR; CDR2 reads FQNEAQ (reference sequence). CDR3 size: 16 residues. The CDR3 reads CASSPKVGNLGETQYF. CDR3 nucleotides: TGTGCCAGCAGCCCTAAAGTCGGGAACCTTGGAGAGACCCAGTACTTC. Based on the CDR3 plus reference TRBV7-9 and TRBJ2-5, the full variable domain is DTGVSQNPRHKITKRGQNVTFRCDPISEHNRLYWYRQTLGQGPEFLTYFQNEAQLEKSRLLSDRFSAERPKGSFSTLEIQRTEQGDSAMYLCASSPKVGNLGETQYFGPGTRLLVL.

The chain recombines TRBV5-1 with TRBJ2-5; D unresolved. This CDR3 spans 14 amino acids. The germline CDR1 and CDR2 sequences are SGHRS and YFSETQ. Deletions cut 2 bases from V and 2 bases from J, with 10 bases between. The CDR3 sequence is CASSFSDPQETQYF. CDR3 in DNA: TGCGCCAGCAGCTTCTCGGACCCGCAAGAGACCCAGTACTTC. The whole variable domain, remainder taken from reference TRBV5-1 and TRBJ2-5, is KAGVTQTPRYLIKTRGQQVTLSCSPISGHRSVSWYQQTPGQGLQFLFEYFSETQRNKGNFPGRFSGRQFSNSRSEMNVSTLELGDSALYLCASSFSDPQETQYFGPGTRLLVL.

With respect to this clonotype: At one end, the junction sequence differs from germline, possibly due to a read error. CDR3 loop: CASSSTGQVGERFF. The CDR3 DNA reads TGCGCCAGCAGCTCCACGGGACAGGTAGGAGAGCGGTTCTTC. This chain joins TRBV5-1 and TRBJ2-1; 8 bases are a match to TRBD1. There are 14 residues in the CDR3. Germline assignment: CDR1 SGHRS and CDR2 YFSETQ.

The chain recombines TRBV4-1 with TRBJ1-2, with 10 bases that match TRBD1. CDR3 length: 17 amino acids. Germline-derived CDR1 and CDR2 are MGHRA and YSYEKL. V dropped 2 bases and J dropped 8; count of bases not matched to a gene: 14. CDR3 loop: CASSQPGTGAPLSGYTF. For the CDR3, the DNA is TGCGCCAGCAGCCAACCCGGGACAGGGGCGCCTCTATCCGGCTACACCTTC.

The rearrangement joins TRBV5-6 to TRBJ2-7, with D perhaps matching TRBD1 (5 bases). Germline-derived CDR1 and CDR2 are SGHDT and YYEEEE. This CDR3 has 14 amino acids. Trimming pared 6 bases from V and 3 bases from J, leaving 16 bases between. The CDR3 nucleotides are TGTGCCAGCACCAGCCCCCCCCAGGGCTACGAGCAGTACTTC. It is translated as CASTSPPQGYEQYF. Based on the CDR3 plus reference TRBV5-6 and TRBJ2-7, the full variable domain is DAGVTQSPTHLIKTRGQQVTLRCSPKSGHDTVSWYQQALGQGPQFIFQYYEEEERQRGNFPDRFSGHQFPNYSSELNVNALLLGDSALYLCASTSPPQGYEQYFGPGTRLTVT.

In this sample, this clonotype turned up a few times. The V gene is TRBV27, the J gene TRBJ2-3, with 10 positions matching TRBD2. CDR1 and CDR2 (germline): MNHEY, SMNVEV (reference sequence). CDR3 length: 15 residues. V trimming: 6 bases; J trimming: 1 base; junction bases outside the gene matches: 4. The DNA of the CDR3 is TGTGCCAGCAGAGAGCGGGGGGGCCGCACAGATACGCAGTATTTT. Protein product: CASRERGGRTDTQYF.

This chain links TRBV7-9 with TRBJ1-1; 7 bases map to TRBD1. V lost 5 bases, J lost 3 bases, and 6 bases stayed unmatched. CDR1 SEHNR and CDR2 FQNEAQ come from the germline V gene (reference sequence). The CDR3 is 14 amino acids. This CDR3 reads CASSGQGVDTEAFF. The CDR3 DNA reads as TGTGCCAGCAGCGGCCAGGGGGTTGACACTGAAGCTTTCTTT.

The chain uses TRBV27 and TRBJ2-7; 14 nucleotides match TRBD2. V lost 6 bases, J lost 12 bases, and 10 bases stayed unmatched. The CDR3 loop spans 14 amino acids. In germline, CDR1 is MNHEY, CDR2 SMNVEV (reference sequence). The CDR3 DNA follows: TGTGCCAGCAGCTCCGTGACTAGCGGGAGGGCTTTGTACTTC. This gives the protein CASSSVTSGRALYF.

V usage is TRBV25-1 and J usage is TRBJ2-4; D is tentatively TRBD1 or TRBD2 (6 bases each). The J call could be wrong; TRBJ2-7 is a better fit for the DNA end. Germline lookup yields CDR1 MGHDK and CDR2 SYGVNS. The CDR3 consists of 15 residues. CDR3 loop: CASSEARGRVYEQYF. CDR3 in DNA: TGTGCCAGCAGTGAAGCTCGGGGGCGCGTCTACGAGCAGTACTTC.

The V call is TRBV27, the J call TRBJ1-4; no firm D call. The CDR3 length is 14 residues. Per germline, CDR1 MNHEY and CDR2 SMNVEV (reference sequence). The V gene lost 6 bases and the J gene lost 3 bases, with 11 bases spanning the gap. This CDR3 reads CASSFMNSNEKLFF. CDR3 sequence (DNA): TGTGCCAGCAGCTTTATGAATTCTAATGAAAAACTGTTTTTT.

The chain uses TRBV10-3 and TRBJ2-7, with 10 bases identical to TRBD2. Germline lookup yields CDR1 ENHRY and CDR2 SYGVKD. The CDR3 has 14 residues. J lost 7 bases, V lost 3 bases, and 6 bases had no gene match. In DNA form, the CDR3 reads TGTGCCATCAGTGATCCGGGACTAGCGTATGAGCAGTACTTC. Protein product: CAISDPGLAYEQYF.

The chain joins TRBV20-1 to TRBJ2-3; D possibly corresponds to TRBD1 (6 bases). V dropped 1 base and J dropped 0 bases, with 8 bases sitting between them. This CDR3 region has 14 residues. Germline lookup yields CDR1 DFQATT and CDR2 SNEGSKA (reference sequence). CDR3 protein: CSARGTASTDTQYF. CDR3 nucleotides: TGCAGTGCTAGAGGGACAGCAAGCACAGATACGCAGTATTTT.

The V and J genes are TRBV6-2 or TRBV6-3 and TRBJ2-5, with TRBD2 matching over 8 bases. The CDR3 is 16 amino acids. Germline values: CDR1 MNHEY, CDR2 SVGEGT. The J segment lost 4 bases and the V segment lost 5 bases, leaving 12 bases of the junction unmatched. The DNA for the CDR3 is TGTGCCAGCAGTGGACAAGGACTAGCCGGGGGAGAGACCCAGTACTTC. Residues: CASSGQGLAGGETQYF.

The V and J genes are TRBV7-9 and TRBJ2-5; TRBD1 might be the D (7 bases). Germline V gives CDR1 SEHNR, CDR2 FQNEAQ (reference sequence). V was cut by 3 bases and J by 11 bases, with 19 bases left in between. This CDR3 spans 14 amino acids. The CDR3 sequence is CASSFLEQGEEQYF. For the CDR3, the DNA is TGTGCCAGCAGCTTCTTAGAGCAGGGGGAGGAGCAGTACTTC.

This clonotype was observed a single time. V gene TRBV29-1 combines with J gene TRBJ2-1; perhaps TRBD2 as D (5 bases). Germline V gene lookup returns CDR1 SQVTM and CDR2 ANQGSEA. This CDR3 has 15 amino acids. Trimming left V 0 bases short and J 2 bases short, with 11 bases between. The CDR3, as DNA: TGCAGCGTTGAAGATACCGGACTGACCTACAATGAGCAGTTCTTC. Translated, it gives CSVEDTGLTYNEQFF.

J is TRBJ2-5 and V is TRBV5-1, with 10 bases fitting TRBD1. Germline assignment: CDR1 SGHRS and CDR2 YFSETQ. V dropped 3 bases and J dropped 3; count of bases not matched to a gene: 5. This CDR3 is built from 15 residues. The CDR3, as DNA: TGCGCCAGCAGCTCGGCCGGGACAGGGGAAGAGACCCAGTACTTC. Encoded protein: CASSSAGTGEETQYF.